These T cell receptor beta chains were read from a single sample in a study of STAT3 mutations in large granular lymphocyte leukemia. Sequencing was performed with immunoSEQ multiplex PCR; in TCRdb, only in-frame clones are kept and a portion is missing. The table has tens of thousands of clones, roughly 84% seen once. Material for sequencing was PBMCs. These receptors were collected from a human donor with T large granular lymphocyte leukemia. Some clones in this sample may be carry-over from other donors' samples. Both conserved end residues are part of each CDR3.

cdr3_aa: CASSAHDPSTDTQYF; v_call: TRBV6-5; cdr3_length: 15; j_call: TRBJ2-3
cdr3_aa: CASSQGNQPQHF; v_call: TRBV19; cdr3_length: 12; j_call: TRBJ1-5
cdr3_aa: CASTRQGRSGELFF; v_call: TRBV7-2; cdr3_length: 14; j_call: TRBJ2-2
cdr3_aa: CASSPLGPNQPQHF; v_call: TRBV7-9; cdr3_length: 14; j_call: TRBJ1-5
cdr3_aa: CASSGRDVGNTIYF; v_call: TRBV13; cdr3_length: 14; j_call: TRBJ1-3
cdr3_aa: CAWSVRREGYGYTF; v_call: TRBV30; cdr3_length: 14; j_call: TRBJ1-2
cdr3_aa: CASSLDGRLGGGGYTF; v_call: TRBV7-2; cdr3_length: 16; j_call: TRBJ1-2
cdr3_aa: CSVKGTGTNYGYTF; v_call: TRBV29-1; cdr3_length: 14; j_call: TRBJ1-2
cdr3_aa: CASSPGQFAEAFF; v_call: TRBV7-2; cdr3_length: 13; j_call: TRBJ1-1
cdr3_aa: CASSLTGSYEQYF; v_call: TRBV5-1; cdr3_length: 13; j_call: TRBJ2-7
cdr3_aa: CASSYGTQTYQETQYF; v_call: TRBV6-5; cdr3_length: 16; j_call: TRBJ2-5
cdr3_aa: CASSQDELNQPQHF; v_call: TRBV4-2; cdr3_length: 14; j_call: TRBJ1-5
cdr3_aa: CASSAPTWVGYGYTF; v_call: TRBV9; cdr3_length: 15; j_call: TRBJ1-2
cdr3_aa: CASRGLTNEKLFF; v_call: TRBV2; cdr3_length: 13; j_call: TRBJ1-4
cdr3_aa: CASRPRRTYEQYF; v_call: TRBV2; cdr3_length: 13; j_call: TRBJ2-7
cdr3_aa: CASSFQLGGETQYF; v_call: TRBV5-1; cdr3_length: 14; j_call: TRBJ2-5
cdr3_aa: CASSYRTSGSDTQYF; v_call: TRBV14; cdr3_length: 15; j_call: TRBJ2-3
cdr3_aa: CASSLVQGVVNQPQHF; v_call: TRBV7-9; cdr3_length: 16; j_call: TRBJ1-5
cdr3_aa: CASSLVGRGGYEQYF; v_call: TRBV5-6; cdr3_length: 15; j_call: TRBJ2-7
cdr3_aa: CASSPLQGASGSPLHF; v_call: TRBV14; cdr3_length: 16; j_call: TRBJ1-6
cdr3_aa: CASRRDTVEQYF; v_call: TRBV7-2; cdr3_length: 12; j_call: TRBJ2-7
cdr3_aa: CASSLPPGRIANTGELFF; v_call: TRBV5-1; cdr3_length: 18; j_call: TRBJ2-2
cdr3_aa: CASSDAGLYGYTF; v_call: TRBV2; cdr3_length: 13; j_call: TRBJ1-2
cdr3_aa: CAWSAGTGGFGYTF; v_call: TRBV30; cdr3_length: 14; j_call: TRBJ1-2
cdr3_aa: CASSIQKGINYGYTF; v_call: TRBV7-9; cdr3_length: 15; j_call: TRBJ1-2
cdr3_aa: CARSLTGATGALHF; v_call: TRBV5-3; cdr3_length: 14; j_call: TRBJ1-6
cdr3_aa: CASSFDRVLTGELFF; v_call: TRBV7-8; cdr3_length: 15; j_call: TRBJ2-2
cdr3_aa: CASSSETGVYGYTF; v_call: TRBV5-1; cdr3_length: 14; j_call: TRBJ1-2
cdr3_aa: CASSPYLRVMQETQYF; v_call: TRBV27; cdr3_length: 16; j_call: TRBJ2-5
cdr3_aa: CASSQLAGGLRDTQYF; v_call: TRBV4-2; cdr3_length: 16; j_call: TRBJ2-3
cdr3_aa: CASTRDRGYEQYF; v_call: TRBV5-8; cdr3_length: 13; j_call: TRBJ2-7
cdr3_aa: CASSRRRLGNTGELFF; v_call: TRBV7-9; cdr3_length: 16; j_call: TRBJ2-2
cdr3_aa: CASSRDRGRVNQPQHF; v_call: TRBV7-2; cdr3_length: 16; j_call: TRBJ1-5